This entry describes one T cell receptor (beta chain). The assay was immunoSEQ multiplex PCR, and TCRdb's table has in-frame clones only and misses some. The sample includes around 170,000 clones, 83% of them seen just once. The data were obtained in a study of blood T cell repertoires in COVID-19. This CDR3 is built from 11 residues. CDR1 and CDR2 from the germline V gene are DFQATT and SNEGSKA (reference sequence). Trimming took off 6 bases at V and 6 bases at J, with 8 bases between the two ends. The specimen was peripheral blood. The chain recombines TRBV20-1 with TRBJ2-2, with a tentative D call TRBD2 (6 bases). This TCR came from a woman in her forties with acute or convalescent COVID-19. CDR3 in amino acids: CSAGLSGELFF. For the CDR3, the DNA is TGCAGTGCAGGACTATCCGGGGAGCTGTTTTTT.